The clone carrying this T cell receptor delta chain appeared a few times. The protein given by TCRdb reflects a much larger clone and differs at residue 12 from this DNA's translation, likely from a read error; the protein shown is the DNA's translation. The data belong to a study of gamma-delta chains in newborns, infants, children. As for the study in general: Microbial exposure reportedly drives polyclonal innate γδ T cell expansion after birth.

Per the germline V gene, CDR1 is GEAIGNYY and CDR2 is EKD. This CDR3 region has 15 residues. TCRdb reanalyzed the reads using CATT. This sample has 2,000 to 3,000 delta-chain clones, with 0.9% to 1.2% found just once. V is TRDV2 and J is TRDJ1; 11 bases line up with TRDD3. The sample consisted of blood. The receptor's source is a child who was a newborn, infant or young child, either healthy, febrile or measles-vaccinated (not recorded which). The CDR3 region has the DNA TGTGCCTGTGATGGACTGGGGGATAACACCGATAACCTCATCTTT. Protein: CACDGLGDNTDNLIF.